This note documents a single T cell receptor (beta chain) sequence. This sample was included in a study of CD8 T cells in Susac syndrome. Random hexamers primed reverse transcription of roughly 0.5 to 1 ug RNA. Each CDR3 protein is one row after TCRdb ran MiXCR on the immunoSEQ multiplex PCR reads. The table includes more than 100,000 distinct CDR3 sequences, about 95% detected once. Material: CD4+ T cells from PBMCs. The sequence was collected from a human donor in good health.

The DNA for the CDR3 is TGCAGCGTGTGGACGGGGAACACTGAAGCTTTCTTT. Its translation is CSVWTGNTEAFF. The chain couples TRBV29-1 to TRBJ1-1; D call uncertain. This CDR3 region has 12 residues. Looked up from germline, CDR1 is SQVTM and CDR2 is ANQGSEA. Trimming left V 6 bases short and J 1 base short, with 9 bases between.